The clone carrying this T cell receptor beta chain came up a few times. Its target is not known. This specimen belongs to a study of beta chain features in type 1 diabetes. Study in general: Healthy donors, compared against patients, showed similar age, gender and cell yields.

The CDR3 sequence is 14 residues long. The V end lost 2 bases, the J end lost 4 bases, and 9 bases lay between the germline ends. Per the germline V gene, CDR1 is ENHRY and CDR2 is SYGVKD. General study points: In cDNA sequencing, cells with high TCR expression could be over-represented. A PCR bias possibly favoring shorter templates would apply equally to patients and controls.

Investigators reverse transcribed all isolated RNA, so they sequenced expressed TCRB transcripts. Samples of naive, central memory and regulatory T cells yielded a mean of around 3.4 million reads. Sequenced by immunoSEQ multiplex PCR; TCRdb stores in-frame clones only, minus some. Among under 250,000 clones listed, roughly 10% were seen once. The chain joins TRBV10-3 to TRBJ1-5; D not certain. This sequence was found in a man between 18 and 29 years old in good health. Source material: central memory CD4+ T cells from blood. The CDR3 coding sequence is TGTGCCATCAGTGAGGACACAAATAATCAGCCCCAGCATTTT. Its translation is CAISEDTNNQPQHF.